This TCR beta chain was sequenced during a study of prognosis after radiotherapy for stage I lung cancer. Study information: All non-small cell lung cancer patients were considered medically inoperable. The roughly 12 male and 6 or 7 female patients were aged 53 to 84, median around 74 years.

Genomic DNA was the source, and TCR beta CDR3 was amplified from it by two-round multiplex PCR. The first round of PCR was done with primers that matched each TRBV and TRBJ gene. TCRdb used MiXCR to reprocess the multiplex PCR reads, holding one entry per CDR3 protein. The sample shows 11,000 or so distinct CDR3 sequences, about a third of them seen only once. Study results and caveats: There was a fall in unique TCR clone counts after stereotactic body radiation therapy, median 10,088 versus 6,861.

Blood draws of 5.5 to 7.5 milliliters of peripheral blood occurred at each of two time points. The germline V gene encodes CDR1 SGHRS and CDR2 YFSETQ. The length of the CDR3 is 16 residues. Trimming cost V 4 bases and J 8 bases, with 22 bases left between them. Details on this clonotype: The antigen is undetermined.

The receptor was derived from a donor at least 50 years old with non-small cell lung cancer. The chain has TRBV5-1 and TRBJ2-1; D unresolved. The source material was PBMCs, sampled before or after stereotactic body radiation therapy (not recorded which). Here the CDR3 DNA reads TGCGCCAGCAGCCTCACGGCCGCTCACGACAATCATGAGCAGTTCTTC. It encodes CASSLTAAHDNHEQFF. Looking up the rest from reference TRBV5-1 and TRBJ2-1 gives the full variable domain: KAGVTQTPRYLIKTRGQQVTLSCSPISGHRSVSWYQQTPGQGLQFLFEYFSETQRNKGNFPGRFSGRQFSNSRSEMNVSTLELGDSALYLCASSLTAAHDNHEQFFGPGTRLTVL.